A selection of T cell receptor beta chains follows, all from one sample in a study of blood T cell repertoires in COVID-19. Here immunoSEQ multiplex PCR was the method, and the copy in TCRdb shows in-frame clones only, minus some. Among about 210,000 clones listed, 75% to 85% were seen once. The sequencing input was peripheral blood. These receptors came from a man over 45 with COVID-19, enrolled during active disease. The CDR3 runs from the conserved cysteine through the conserved F or W. D genes are given only for firm matches. Size tells how often a clone was seen (once, few, many) or the class of an expanded clone, and some rows leave it out.

v_call,clone_size,j_call,d_call,cdr3_nt,cdr3_aa
TRBV3-1/TRBV3-2,NA,TRBJ1-1,NA,TGTGCCAGCAGCCTTCAACAGGGGAACACTGAAGCTTTCTTT,CASSLQQGNTEAFF
TRBV7-2,NA,TRBJ2-2,TRBD2,TGTGCCAGCAGCCGCGGGGGGGCCCTAGGCGGGGAGCTGTTTTTT,CASSRGGALGGELFF
TRBV28,once,TRBJ2-5,NA,TGTGCCAGCAGTTTGCAAGCGATCCAGTACTTC,CASSLQAIQYF
TRBV2,few,TRBJ2-1,NA,TGTGCCAGCAGTCTGGACAGTCCTTACAATGAGCAGTTCTTC,CASSLDSPYNEQFF
TRBV6-5,many,TRBJ1-5,TRBD1,TGTGCCAGCAGTAGCAAGACAGGGATTAAGCCCCAGCATTTT,CASSSKTGIKPQHF
TRBV7-2,NA,TRBJ1-2,TRBD1,TGTGCCAGCAGCCAACTTAGGGACAGGTTTTACTATGGCTACACCTTC,CASSQLRDRFYYGYTF
TRBV24-1,NA,TRBJ2-2,NA,TGTGCCACCACTTCCGGACAGAGCACCGGGGAGCTGTTTTTT,CATTSGQSTGELFF
TRBV2,NA,TRBJ1-6,NA,TGTGCCAGCAATGGCGGATATAATTCACCCCTCCACTTT,CASNGGYNSPLHF
TRBV12-3/TRBV12-4,NA,TRBJ1-2,NA,TGTGCCAGCAGTGCCCGGCGGGATGGCTACACCTTC,CASSARRDGYTF
TRBV24-1,NA,TRBJ2-3,NA,TGTGCCACCTCAAAGGCGGGAACTAGCACCGATACGCAGTATTTT,CATSKAGTSTDTQYF
TRBV19,NA,TRBJ2-3,TRBD2,TGTGCCAGTAGTACCCCAGCGGGGGGGACCACAGATACGCAGTATTTT,CASSTPAGGTTDTQYF
TRBV6-2/TRBV6-3,NA,TRBJ2-7,NA,TGTGCCAGCAGTTACCCGAGGTGGGACTTACCCTCCTACGAGCAGTACTTC,CASSYPRWDLPSYEQYF
TRBV24-1,once,TRBJ2-7,TRBD2,TGTGCCACCAGTGATACCAGCGGGGGACTCTACGAGCAGTACTTC,CATSDTSGGLYEQYF
TRBV11-2,NA,TRBJ2-7,NA,TGTGCCAGCAGGCGGTCATCCAGGGGGGTAGACTACGAGCAGTACTTC,CASRRSSRGVDYEQYF
TRBV7-9,NA,TRBJ2-7,TRBD1,TGTGCCAGCAGCATTCTCTCCGGGACAGACTCCTACGAGCAGTACTTC,CASSILSGTDSYEQYF
TRBV9,NA,TRBJ1-4,TRBD1,TGTGCCAGCAGCGTAGAAAGCAGGGGGCTGGGTAATGAAAAACTGTTTTTT,CASSVESRGLGNEKLFF